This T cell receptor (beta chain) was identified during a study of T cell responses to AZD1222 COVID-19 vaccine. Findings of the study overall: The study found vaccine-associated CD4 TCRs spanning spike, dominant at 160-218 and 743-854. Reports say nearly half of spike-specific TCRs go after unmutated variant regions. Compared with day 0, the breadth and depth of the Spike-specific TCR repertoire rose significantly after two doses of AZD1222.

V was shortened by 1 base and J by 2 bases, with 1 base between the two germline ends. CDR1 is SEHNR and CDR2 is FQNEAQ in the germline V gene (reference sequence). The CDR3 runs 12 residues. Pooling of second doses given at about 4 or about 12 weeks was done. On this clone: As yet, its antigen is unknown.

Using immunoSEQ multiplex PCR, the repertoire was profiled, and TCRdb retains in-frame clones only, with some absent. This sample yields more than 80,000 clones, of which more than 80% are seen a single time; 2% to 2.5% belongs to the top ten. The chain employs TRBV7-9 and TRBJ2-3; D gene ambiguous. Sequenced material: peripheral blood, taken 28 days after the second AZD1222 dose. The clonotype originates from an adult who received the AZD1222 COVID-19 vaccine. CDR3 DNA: TGTGCCAGCAGCTTAGACACAGATACGCAGTATTTT. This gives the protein CASSLDTDTQYF. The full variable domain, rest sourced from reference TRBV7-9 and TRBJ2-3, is DTGVSQNPRHKITKRGQNVTFRCDPISEHNRLYWYRQTLGQGPEFLTYFQNEAQLEKSRLLSDRFSAERPKGSFSTLEIQRTEQGDSAMYLCASSLDTDTQYFGPGTRLTVL.